This record looks at one T cell receptor beta chain sequence and its context. The target antigen is unknown. CDR1 and CDR2 (germline): ENHRY, SYGVKD. The V and J ends lost 3 bases and 9 bases respectively, with 18 bases between them. The CDR3 covers 15 residues. This specimen belongs to a study of T cell responses to AZD1222 COVID-19 vaccine. Findings of the study overall: No day 14 peak samples; only post-peak repertoires were characterized.

Assay: immunoSEQ multiplex PCR; the TCRdb copy retains only in-frame clones and omits some. Here the sample spans about 150,000 clones, around 90% being singletons. The TCR sequence derives from an adult in good health. The source was peripheral blood, collected on day 0 of AZD1222 vaccination. The chain is built from TRBV10-3 and TRBJ2-1; D possibly matches TRBD1 or TRBD2 (6 bases each). Here the CDR3 reads CAISEGGRFSGEQFF. CDR3 coding DNA: TGTGCCATCAGTGAAGGGGGGCGCTTTTCGGGTGAGCAGTTCTTC.